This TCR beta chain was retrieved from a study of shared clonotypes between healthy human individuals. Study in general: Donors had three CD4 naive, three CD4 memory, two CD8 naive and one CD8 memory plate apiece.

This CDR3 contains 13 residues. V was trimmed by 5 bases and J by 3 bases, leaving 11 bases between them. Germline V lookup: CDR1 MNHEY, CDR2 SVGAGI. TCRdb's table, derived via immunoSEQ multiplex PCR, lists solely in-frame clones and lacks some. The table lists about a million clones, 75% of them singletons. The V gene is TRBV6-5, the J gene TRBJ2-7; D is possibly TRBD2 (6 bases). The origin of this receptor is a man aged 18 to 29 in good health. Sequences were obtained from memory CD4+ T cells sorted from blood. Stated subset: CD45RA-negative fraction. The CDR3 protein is CASSPERVYEQYF. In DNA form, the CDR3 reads TGTGCCAGCAGTCCTGAGCGGGTCTACGAGCAGTACTTC.